Following are 11 T cell receptor beta chains from one sample sequenced in a study of blood T cells in healthy people across ages. The use of a sample-barcoded 5' primer and a J-beta primer mix characterized a second PCR of roughly 6 to 11 cycles. TCRdb analysed the 5' RACE reads with MiXCR anew, one entry per CDR3 protein. The sample holds over a million distinct CDR3 sequences; under 55% are singletons and the top ten take 15% to 20%. Sequences were obtained from blood. The source of these receptors is a woman aged 60 to 75 in good health.

The chain employs TRBV20-1 and TRBJ2-3; the match to TRBD2 covers 8 bases. V shed 1 base, J shed 3 bases, and the junction held 12 bases outside the gene matches. The CDR3 loop spans 17 amino acids. Germline CDR1 is DFQATT and CDR2 is SNEGSKA (reference sequence). The CDR3 nucleotides are TGCAGTGCTAGAGTTCTCGGGGCGGGGGGACTTACAGATACGCAGTATTTT. Protein product: CSARVLGAGGLTDTQYF.

The CDR3 spells CASRVDRAVWSEQFF. The DNA of the CDR3 is TGCGCCAGCAGGGTGGACAGGGCCGTATGGTCCGAGCAGTTCTTC. This chain connects TRBV5-1 to TRBJ2-7; 8 bases fit TRBD1. The last part of the DNA fits TRBJ2-1 better; the J call may be wrong. The CDR3 is made up of 15 amino acids. CDR1 and CDR2 from the germline V gene are SGHRS and YFSETQ.

The chain carries TRBV20-1 and TRBJ1-2; 9 positions match TRBD1. CDR3 length equals 15 residues. Losses at the gene ends were 3 bases for V and 13 bases for J; bases not matched to a gene: 18. Germline CDR1 and CDR2: DFQATT and SNEGSKA (reference sequence). CDR3 sequence reads: CSARAPGQGMHSGTF. CDR3 DNA sequence: TGCAGTGCTAGGGCCCCGGGACAGGGTATGCACAGCGGCACCTTC.

The chain employs TRBV5-1 and TRBJ2-5; 10 bases agree with TRBD1. The CDR3 sequence is 16 residues long. The germline V gene encodes CDR1 SGHRS and CDR2 YFSETQ. Trimming cost V 4 bases and J 5 bases; bases outside gene matches: 11. CDR3 sequence reads: CASSTGDRGRGETQYF. The CDR3 coding sequence is TGCGCCAGCAGCACTGGAGACAGGGGGCGCGGGGAGACCCAGTACTTC. The whole variable domain, filled in from reference TRBV5-1 and TRBJ2-5, reads KAGVTQTPRYLIKTRGQQVTLSCSPISGHRSVSWYQQTPGQGLQFLFEYFSETQRNKGNFPGRFSGRQFSNSRSEMNVSTLELGDSALYLCASSTGDRGRGETQYFGPGTRLLVL.

The chain is built from TRBV7-2 and TRBJ2-2; D is uncertain. The CDR3 is 16 amino acids. CDR1 is SGHTA, CDR2 FQGNSA, per germline. Trimming removed 5 bases at V and 5 bases at J, with 18 bases between. The CDR3 is CASSPATGGWTGELFF. The CDR3 coding sequence is TGTGCCAGCAGCCCCGCGACGGGTGGGTGGACCGGGGAGCTGTTTTTT.

The chain couples TRBV24-1 to TRBJ2-4; D might be TRBD1 (5 bases). CDR1 is KGHDR, CDR2 SFDVKD, per germline. Trimming cost V 9 bases and J 0 bases, with 17 bases left between them. This CDR3 is built from 16 residues. Here the CDR3 reads CATAMRTRAAKNIQYF. The CDR3 DNA sequence: TGTGCCACCGCCATGCGGACACGCGCAGCCAAAAACATTCAGTACTTC.

This chain links TRBV11-2 with TRBJ2-5, with 10 bases that match TRBD2. J lost 11 bases, V lost 5 bases, and 11 bases had no gene match. This CDR3 spans 14 amino acids. Germline CDR1 SGHAT, CDR2 FQNNGV. The CDR3 DNA follows: TGTGCCAGCAGCCAGGGACTAGCGTTCAATGAGCAGTACTTC. This translates into CASSQGLAFNEQYF.

This clonotype has only a few counts. The J gene is TRBJ2-5, the V gene TRBV13; D gene ambiguous. The CDR3 covers 14 residues. Germline V gene sequence: CDR1 PRHDT, CDR2 FYEKMQ (reference sequence). The germline V and J ends were trimmed by 4 bases and 5 bases, with 14 bases remaining between them. This CDR3 is CASSSAVGVETQYF. CDR3 bases: TGTGCCAGCAGCTCCGCCGTGGGTGTGGAGACCCAGTACTTC.

V is TRBV4-1 and J is TRBJ2-3; tentative D call: TRBD2 (5 bases). Trimming pared 4 bases from V and 5 bases from J, leaving 10 bases between. The CDR3 consists of 13 residues. Per the germline V gene, CDR1 is MGHRA and CDR2 is YSYEKL. CDR3 amino acids: CASSPSTGDTQYF. The CDR3 DNA sequence: TGCGCCAGCAGCCCTAGCACGGGAGATACGCAGTATTTT.

The V call is TRBV5-1, the J call TRBJ2-1; 12 nucleotides align to TRBD1. The germline CDR1 and CDR2 sequences are SGHRS and YFSETQ. The trim removed 4 bases at V and 2 bases at J, leaving 13 bases unmatched. The CDR3 loop spans 19 amino acids. The CDR3: CASSPRGTGGAGTYNEQFF. The CDR3 DNA reads as TGCGCCAGCAGCCCTCGGGGGACAGGGGGCGCAGGCACCTACAATGAGCAGTTCTTC.

The chain carries TRBV24-1 and TRBJ2-3; the D call may be TRBD1 or TRBD2 (7 bases each). The CDR3 runs to 16 residues. Between the trimmed V and J ends, which lost 9 bases and 0 bases, there was a span of 18 bases. Germline V CDR1 and CDR2: KGHDR, SFDVKD. The CDR3: CATGYRGGESTDTQYF. The CDR3 nucleotides read TGTGCCACCGGCTACAGGGGAGGGGAGAGCACAGATACGCAGTATTTT.